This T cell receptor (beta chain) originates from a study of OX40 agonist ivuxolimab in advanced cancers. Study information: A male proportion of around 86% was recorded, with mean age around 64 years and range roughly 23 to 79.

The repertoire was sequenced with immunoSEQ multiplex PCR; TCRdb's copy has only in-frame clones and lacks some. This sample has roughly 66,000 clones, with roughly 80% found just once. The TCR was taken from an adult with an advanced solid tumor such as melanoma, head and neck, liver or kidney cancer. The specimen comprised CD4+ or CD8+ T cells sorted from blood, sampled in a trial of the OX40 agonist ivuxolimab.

DNA for the CDR3: TGTGCCAGCAGCTCGACAGGAACCGGGGAGCTGTTTTTT. Translated: CASSSTGTGELFF. The chain carries TRBV11-2 and TRBJ2-2; maybe TRBD1 (6 bases). Per the germline V gene, CDR1 is SGHAT and CDR2 is FQNNGV. Trimming stripped 4 bases from V and 5 bases from J, with 8 bases between. This CDR3 contains 13 residues.